This TCR beta chain was recorded in a study of tumor and adjacent non-tumor tissue in lung cancer. Turning to this clonotype: A single base separates this from a much larger clone, so it may be a read error.

TCRbeta libraries were built with three rounds of nested PCR, modified from ARM-PCR. TCRdb itself ran the multiplex PCR reads through MiXCR, one entry per CDR3 protein. The sample carries tens of thousands of distinct CDR3 sequences, 74% recorded once. The template was RNA from unsorted bulk tissue. Distant lung tissue was collected more than 3 cm away from the tumor edge. The length of the CDR3 is 12 residues. Germline V lookup: CDR1 SEHNR, CDR2 FQNEAQ (reference sequence). The sequenced sample was distant non-tumor lung tissue. The V gene is TRBV7-9, the J gene TRBJ1-3; D unresolved. The TCR sequence derives from an older woman with non-small cell lung cancer. The CDR3 sequence: CASSLRGNNIYF. For the CDR3, the DNA is TGTGCCAGCAGCTTACGGGGAAACAACATATATTTT.